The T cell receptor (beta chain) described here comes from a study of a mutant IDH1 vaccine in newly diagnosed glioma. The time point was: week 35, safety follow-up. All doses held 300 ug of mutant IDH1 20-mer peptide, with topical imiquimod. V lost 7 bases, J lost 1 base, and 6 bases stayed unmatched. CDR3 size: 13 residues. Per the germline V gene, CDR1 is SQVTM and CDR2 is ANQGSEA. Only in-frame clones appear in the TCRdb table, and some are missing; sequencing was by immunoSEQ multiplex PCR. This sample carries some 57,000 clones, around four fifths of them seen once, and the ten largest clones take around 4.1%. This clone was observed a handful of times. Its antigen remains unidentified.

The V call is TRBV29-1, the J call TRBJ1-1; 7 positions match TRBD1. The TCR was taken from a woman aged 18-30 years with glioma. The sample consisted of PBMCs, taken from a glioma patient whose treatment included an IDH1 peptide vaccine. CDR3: CSGLRTGNTEAFF. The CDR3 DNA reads TGCAGCGGACTCCGGACAGGGAACACTGAAGCTTTCTTT. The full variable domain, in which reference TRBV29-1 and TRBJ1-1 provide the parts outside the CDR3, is SAVISQKPSRDICQRGTSLTIQCQVDSQVTMMFWYRQQPGQSLTLIATANQGSEATYESGFVIDKFPISRPNLTFSTLTVSNMSPEDSSIYLCSGLRTGNTEAFFGQGTRLTVV.